This TCR beta chain was obtained from a study of blood T cell repertoires in COVID-19. At the level of the study: The cDNA or gDNA used as material had been derived from T cells, B-cell-depleted T cells, or PBMCs.

This clone is medium-sized. From germline, CDR1 is PRHDT and CDR2 FYEKMQ (reference sequence). The trim removed 5 bases at V and 3 bases at J, leaving 6 bases unmatched. CDR3 length equals 15 residues. Clones were sequenced by immunoSEQ multiplex PCR, and TCRdb holds only the in-frame ones, with some missing. The repertoire holds roughly 20,000 clones, with more than 85% as singletons. The chain links TRBV13 to TRBJ2-7, with TRBD1 matching over 11 bases. The sequenced sample consisted of peripheral blood. The sequence derives from a man aged 70-80 years with active COVID-19. The CDR3 DNA follows: TGTGCCAGCAGCCCTGGGACAGGGGGGGGCTACGAGCAGTACTTC. It yields the protein CASSPGTGGGYEQYF.